This TCR beta chain comes out of a study of blood T cell repertoires in COVID-19. Turning to the study itself: Samples taken during acute and convalescent COVID-19 were collected in the United States, Italy and Spain. PBMCs, B-cell-depleted T cells, or T cells were the source of the cDNA or gDNA that made up the material.

In the source study's methods: Amplification of reference gene primers provided the estimated nucleated cell counts. Profiled with immunoSEQ multiplex PCR; TCRdb holds only in-frame clones, not every one. V, J and clone size were drawn from that table, and D and trimming were deduced from the DNA. The data show 15,000 to 20,000 clones, roughly 89% seen once. Source material: peripheral blood. The receptor comes from a man aged 55 to 70 with active COVID-19.

For the CDR3, the DNA is TGTGCCAGCAGCTGGGGCTTGCACAATGAGCAGTTCTTC. Translating it yields CASSWGLHNEQFF. V and J are TRBV14 and TRBJ2-1; D is perhaps TRBD1 (5 bases). The length of the CDR3 is 13 residues. Trimming removed 5 bases from V and 5 bases from J, with 10 bases in between. Per the germline V gene, CDR1 is SGHDN and CDR2 is FVKESK. The whole variable domain, filled in from reference TRBV14 and TRBJ2-1, reads EAGVTQFPSHSVIEKGQTVTLRCDPISGHDNLYWYRRVMGKEIKFLLHFVKESKQDESGMPNNRFLAERTGGTYSTLKVQPAELEDSGVYFCASSWGLHNEQFFGPGTRLTVL.